Shown below are 2 T cell receptor beta chains from a single sample sequenced in a study of regulatory T cells in long-lasting Graves disease. Both iRepertoire HTBI primers and Arm-PCR of CDR3 regions were used to build the TCR beta libraries. TCRdb reanalysed the multiplex PCR reads using MiXCR and keeps one entry per CDR3 protein. The data show about half a million distinct CDR3 sequences, less than 25% seen once. Time point specified: persistent/refractory GD, antithyroid drugs over 5 years with positive TRAb. RNA extracted from PBMCs served as the sequencing template. The source was peripheral blood mononuclear cells (PBMCs), collected when the disease was refractory, from a patient treated with antithyroid drugs. The receptors were sampled from a female donor with Graves disease.

This clonotype has more than one count but fewer than ten. The rearrangement links TRBV12-3 or TRBV12-4 to TRBJ1-2, with D hard to call. There are 13 residues in the CDR3. V was cut by 6 bases and J by 6 bases, with 14 bases left in between. The DNA of the CDR3 is TGTGCCAGCAGCTCCCGGCAGAGGGATGGCTACACCTTC. This codes for CASSSRQRDGYTF.

As concerns this clonotype: Since a much larger clone is just one base distant, this may be a read error. The V gene is TRBV2, the J gene TRBJ2-5, with D perhaps TRBD1 (6 bases). CDR3 length: 13 amino acids. CDR1 SNHLY and CDR2 FYNNEI come from the germline V gene. CDR3 coding DNA: TGTGCCAGCACCACCCCAGGGGCGGAGACCCAGTGCTTC. The encoded protein is CASTTPGAETQCF.